This TCR beta chain was sequenced for a study of T cell clusters in autoimmune cytopenias. As to this clonotype: No antigen is known for it.

Notes on the study in general: TRB repertoire shifts in secondary cytopenia and chronic lymphocytic leukemia mostly reflected lymphoma, not autoimmunity.

TRB was amplified by touch-down multiplex PCR, primer pools A and B combined. TCRdb reprocessed the multiplex PCR reads; each CDR3 protein has one entry and no DNA is given. In total, the table holds approximately 10,000 distinct CDR3 sequences. Per germline, CDR1 SGHDN and CDR2 FVKESK. The CDR3 covers 15 residues. TRB was amplified from about 270 ng of peripheral blood genomic DNA per sample. The rearrangement links TRBV14 to TRBJ2-3; the D gene TCRdb calls, TRBD2, cannot be checked with no DNA. The receptor comes from a human donor with an autoimmune cytopenia or autoimmune hepatitis (not recorded which). Input material: peripheral blood. The CDR3 loop is CASSTLAGGPGTQYF.